This is a list of T cell receptor beta chains from one sample in a study of blood T cell repertoires in COVID-19. Sequencing was performed with immunoSEQ multiplex PCR; in TCRdb, only in-frame clones are kept and a portion is missing. Of approximately 69,000 clones listed, around 90% are singletons. The sample was peripheral blood. Every receptor here comes from a man aged 45-65 years with acute or convalescent COVID-19. Each CDR3 is given with its conserved first and last residue. Each record gives: J gene, V gene, clone size, D gene, CDR3 protein, CDR3 DNA. A D gene is named only where the DNA matches it firmly. Some rows have no size entry. The others give once, few or many, or a class for an expanded clone.

>TRBJ2-5|TRBV7-6|once|TRBD2
CASSLELAGVETQYF
TGTGCCAGCAGCTTAGAACTAGCGGGGGTAGAGACCCAGTACTTC
>TRBJ2-2|TRBV5-1|.|.
CASSSGGGTGELFF
TGCGCCAGCAGTTCTGGGGGAGGCACCGGGGAGCTGTTTTTT
>TRBJ1-4|TRBV6-1|.|TRBD1
CASSESGTGIEKLFF
TGTGCCAGCAGTGAGTCCGGGACAGGGATCGAAAAACTGTTTTTT
>TRBJ2-1|TRBV5-1|.|TRBD1
CASSQGGGSYNEQFF
TGCGCCAGCAGCCAAGGGGGCGGATCCTACAATGAGCAGTTCTTC
>TRBJ2-7|TRBV5-6|.|.
CASSLQGIIGEQYF
TGTGCCAGCAGCTTGCAGGGGATTATTGGCGAGCAGTACTTC
>TRBJ2-7|TRBV6-5|.|TRBD1
CATRQGDPTYEQYF
TGTGCCACCCGCCAGGGGGATCCAACCTACGAGCAGTACTTC
>TRBJ2-1|TRBV11-2|.|.
CASSLDTSSYNEQFF
TGTGCCAGCAGCTTAGACACCAGCTCCTACAATGAGCAGTTCTTC
>TRBJ1-1|TRBV4-1|.|TRBD1
CASSQLGQGEAFF
TGCGCCAGCAGCCAATTGGGACAGGGAGAAGCTTTCTTT
>TRBJ2-5|TRBV5-4|.|TRBD1
CASSRGTGQETQYF
TGTGCCAGCAGCCGTGGGACAGGGCAAGAGACCCAGTACTTC
>TRBJ2-7|TRBV6-5|few|TRBD1
CASSPQGQGAHEQYF
TGTGCCAGCAGTCCCCAGGGACAGGGGGCGCACGAGCAGTACTTC
>TRBJ2-7|TRBV6-1|.|.
CASSEETVGGYEQYF
TGTGCCAGCAGTGAAGAGACTGTTGGGGGGTACGAGCAGTACTTC
>TRBJ1-1|TRBV6-1|.|.
CASSDRGITEAFF
TGTGCCAGCAGTGATCGAGGGATTACTGAAGCTTTCTTT
>TRBJ1-6|TRBV5-6|.|.
CASSLYRVSSSSYNSPLHF
TGTGCCAGCAGCTTATACAGGGTGTCATCGAGTTCCTATAATTCACCCCTCCACTTT
>TRBJ2-7|TRBV18|.|TRBD2
CASSPPAAGVYEQYF
TGTGCCAGCTCACCACCGGCAGCGGGGGTTTACGAGCAGTACTTC
>TRBJ2-7|TRBV27|.|TRBD1
CASSLYPGQGILHEQYF
TGTGCCAGCAGTTTATACCCGGGACAGGGGATCTTACACGAGCAGTACTTC
>TRBJ1-4|TRBV11-2|.|TRBD1
CASSFIGGNREKLFF
TGTGCCAGCAGCTTTATAGGGGGCAATAGGGAAAAACTGTTTTTT
>TRBJ2-1|TRBV29-1|.|.
CSVGGTFSYNEQFF
TGCAGCGTTGGAGGGACTTTTTCCTACAATGAGCAGTTCTTC
>TRBJ1-5|TRBV18|few|.
CASSPEGNQPQHF
TGTGCCAGCTCACCGGAGGGGAACCAGCCCCAGCATTTT
>TRBJ1-6|TRBV10-1|.|TRBD1
CASQDRESSPLHF
TGCGCCAGCCAAGACAGGGAAAGTTCACCCCTCCACTTT
>TRBJ2-1|TRBV25-1|.|.
CASSEWTEYNEQFF
TGTGCCAGCAGTGAATGGACAGAGTACAATGAGCAGTTCTTC
>TRBJ2-7|TRBV5-5|.|TRBD1
CASSLRTGTYEQYF
TGTGCCAGCAGCCTACGGACAGGGACCTACGAGCAGTACTTC
>TRBJ1-1|TRBV5-4|few|TRBD1
CASSLDRGLGTEAFF
TGTGCCAGCAGCTTGGACAGGGGGCTTGGTACTGAAGCTTTCTTT
>TRBJ1-1|TRBV10-3|.|.
CALQTDLKNEAFF
TGTGCCCTCCAGACAGACCTAAAAAATGAAGCTTTCTTT
>TRBJ2-3|TRBV6-5|.|.
CASSAGTDPNTQYF
TGTGCCAGCAGCGCAGGAACAGATCCGAATACGCAGTATTTT
>TRBJ2-5|TRBV24-1|.|.
CATSDSTGSKTQYF
TGTGCCACCAGTGATTCCACAGGGTCGAAGACCCAGTACTTC
>TRBJ1-6|TRBV7-2|.|TRBD1
CASSSRGRGNSPLHF
TGTGCCAGCAGCTCCAGGGGGCGGGGTAATTCACCCCTCCACTTT
>TRBJ1-2|TRBV11-2|.|TRBD1
CASSSRDRHLSGYTF
TGTGCCAGCAGCTCACGGGACAGACACTTAAGTGGCTACACCTTC
>TRBJ1-3|TRBV14|.|.
CASSQVRSSGNTIYF
TGTGCCAGCAGCCAAGTTCGCAGCTCTGGAAACACCATATATTTT
>TRBJ1-2|TRBV24-1|.|.
CATSDYGSYGYTF
TGTGCCACCAGTGATTACGGGTCTTATGGCTACACCTTC
>TRBJ2-5|TRBV5-6|once|.
CASSPQAETQYF
TGTGCCAGCAGCCCCCAAGCGGAGACCCAGTACTTC
>TRBJ2-7|TRBV3-1/TRBV3-2|.|TRBD2
CASSQGTSGGEQYF
TGTGCCAGCAGCCAAGGGACTAGCGGGGGCGAGCAGTACTTC
>TRBJ2-3|TRBV20-1|.|TRBD2
CSASQLAGNTDTQYF
TGCAGTGCTAGTCAACTAGCGGGGAACACAGATACGCAGTATTTT
>TRBJ1-4|TRBV12-3/TRBV12-4|few|TRBD1
CASRGQGDEKLFF
TGTGCCAGCAGGGGACAGGGAGACGAAAAACTGTTTTTT
>TRBJ2-5|TRBV27|.|TRBD2
CASSITSGGLLETQYF
TGTGCCAGCAGTATCACTAGCGGGGGGCTTTTGGAGACCCAGTACTTC
>TRBJ2-7|TRBV3-1/TRBV3-2|.|.
CASSISTGKQYF
TGTGCCAGCAGCATCAGCACAGGGAAGCAGTACTTC
>TRBJ1-1|TRBV7-8|once|.
CASSRIGRDFF
TGTGCCAGCAGCCGGATCGGGAGGGATTTCTTT
>TRBJ1-1|TRBV4-1|.|TRBD1
CASSQETGGNTEAFF
TGCGCCAGCAGCCAAGAGACAGGGGGCAACACTGAAGCTTTCTTT
>TRBJ2-7|TRBV27|few|.
CASSLSRYSREPYEQYF
TGTGCCAGCAGTTTATCGAGGTACTCGAGGGAACCCTACGAGCAGTACTTC
>TRBJ2-1|TRBV10-3|.|.
CAISESERGKFF
TGTGCCATCAGTGAGTCGGAAAGGGGAAAATTCTTC
>TRBJ1-1|TRBV6-5|.|.
CASSPVTRNTEAFF
TGTGCCAGCAGTCCTGTTACAAGAAACACTGAAGCTTTCTTT
>TRBJ1-2|TRBV28|.|.
CASGAVGNYGYTF
TGTGCCAGCGGCGCGGTTGGGAACTATGGCTACACCTTC
>TRBJ1-2|TRBV18|.|TRBD1
CASSPDRARYGYTF
TGTGCCAGCTCACCGGACAGGGCCCGCTATGGCTACACCTTC
>TRBJ2-2|TRBV5-1|.|.
CASSLAVNREIGNTGELFF
TGCGCCAGCAGCTTGGCCGTAAACAGGGAAATCGGGAACACCGGGGAGCTGTTTTTT
>TRBJ1-1|TRBV5-1|.|.
CASSRGGNTEAFF
TGCGCCAGCTCTCGAGGGGGGAACACTGAAGCTTTCTTT
>TRBJ2-1|TRBV25-1|.|TRBD2
CASSLRGGYNEQFF
TGTGCCAGCAGTTTGCGGGGGGGCTACAATGAGCAGTTCTTC
>TRBJ1-3|TRBV5-6|.|.
CASSSRVGNTIYF
TGTGCCAGCAGCTCACGGGTTGGAAACACCATATATTTT
>TRBJ1-1|TRBV10-1|.|TRBD1
CASSEWHKDRGKAFF
TGCGCCAGCAGTGAGTGGCACAAGGACAGGGGGAAGGCTTTCTTT
>TRBJ1-1|TRBV7-3|.|.
CASSPAGVGTEAFF
TGTGCCAGCAGCCCCGCAGGGGTGGGAACTGAAGCTTTCTTT
>TRBJ2-2|TRBV6-5|.|TRBD1
CASSLQGAGAGELFF
TGTGCCAGCAGTTTACAGGGGGCGGGGGCCGGGGAGCTGTTTTTT
>TRBJ2-1|TRBV19|many|.
CASRYGTYNEQFF
TGTGCCAGTAGGTACGGTACCTACAATGAGCAGTTCTTC
>TRBJ1-4|TRBV5-1|.|.
CASSWTVRTNEKLFF
TGCGCCAGCAGCTGGACAGTAAGAACTAATGAAAAACTGTTTTTT
>TRBJ1-1|TRBV19|.|.
CASMGGNTEAFF
TGTGCCAGTATGGGGGGGAACACTGAAGCTTTCTTT
>TRBJ2-2|TRBV24-1|.|.
CATSDPPVTNTGELFF
TGTGCCACCAGTGACCCTCCGGTGACGAACACCGGGGAGCTGTTTTTT
>TRBJ2-3|TRBV19|.|.
CASSISFRDTQYF
TGTGCCAGTAGTATATCTTTCCGAGATACGCAGTATTTT
>TRBJ1-5|TRBV19|.|.
CASSTGLGGSNQPQHF
TGTGCCAGTAGTACAGGACTAGGGGGAAGCAATCAGCCCCAGCATTTT
>TRBJ1-1|TRBV6-5|.|.
CASSYLPSTEAFF
TGTGCCAGCAGTTACCTCCCCAGCACTGAAGCTTTCTTT
>TRBJ2-7|TRBV5-4|.|TRBD1
CASSLGPGQGDEQYF
TGTGCCAGCAGCTTGGGCCCCGGACAGGGGGACGAGCAGTACTTC
>TRBJ2-5|TRBV5-1|.|.
CASSLTGTRSETQYF
TGCGCCAGCAGCTTAACAGGGACCCGTTCGGAGACCCAGTACTTC
>TRBJ2-7|TRBV19|.|.
CASSIEAGVESYEQYF
TGTGCCAGTAGTATAGAGGCAGGGGTGGAATCCTACGAGCAGTACTTC